Each of the 27 T cell receptor beta chains below was sequenced from the same sample in a study of regulatory T cells in long-lasting Graves disease. Relying on iRepertoire HTBI primers and Arm-PCR of CDR3 regions, the team built TCR beta libraries. TCRdb itself ran the multiplex PCR reads through MiXCR, one entry per CDR3 protein. The table has hundreds of thousands of distinct CDR3 sequences, more than 15% seen once. Time point denoted: newly diagnosed GD, antithyroid drugs for less than 3 months. Researchers made the TCR library from RNA that was extracted from PBMCs. In addition, the sample was reused for a study of T cells in Graves' hyperthyroidism and ophthalmopathy.

This sample comprised peripheral blood mononuclear cells (PBMCs), obtained at new diagnosis, from a patient treated with antithyroid drugs. These TCRs come from a woman aged 35 to 59 with Graves disease.

This clonotype was detected only a few times. The chain couples TRBV2 to TRBJ1-1; TRBD1 might be the D (5 bases). The germline V gene has CDR1 SNHLY and CDR2 FYNNEI. CDR3 length: 14 residues. Trimming left V 10 bases short and J 6 bases short, with 21 bases between. CDR3 DNA: TGTGCCACCTCGCCCGACAGACATCCTGCTGAAGCTTTCTTT. This translates into CATSPDRHPAEAFF. Combining the CDR3 with reference TRBV2 and TRBJ1-1 gives the whole variable domain EPEVTQTPSHQVTQMGQEVILRCVPISNHLYFYWYRQILGQKVEFLVSFYNNEISEKSEIFDDQFSVERPDGSNFTLKIRSTKLEDSAMYFCATSPDRHPAEAFFGQGTRLTVV.

The V call is TRBV6-2 or TRBV6-3, the J call TRBJ2-2; D is unclear. This CDR3 region has 13 residues. Trimming took 6 bases from V and 6 from J, leaving 11 bases between them. Germline lookup yields CDR1 MNHEY and CDR2 SVGEGT. The CDR3 bases are TGTGCCAGCAGGACTTCCGGGTCCGGGGAGCTGTTTTTT. It codes for CASRTSGSGELFF.

The genes are TRBV3-1 and TRBJ2-6; TRBD1 matches at 10 bases. Trimming took 1 base from V and 0 from J; bases not matched to a gene: 3. Germline values: CDR1 LGHDT, CDR2 YNNKEL (reference sequence). CDR3 size: 18 residues. CDR3 sequence reads: CASSQGGQGTSGANVLTF. CDR3 DNA sequence: TGTGCCAGCAGCCAAGGGGGACAGGGGACCTCTGGGGCCAACGTCCTGACTTTC.

At least ten counts were recorded for this clonotype. The chain uses TRBV28 and TRBJ2-1; TRBD1 agrees at 9 bases. From germline, CDR1 is MDHEN and CDR2 SYDVKM. The CDR3 has 14 amino acids. Trimming at V came to 2 bases and at J to 14 bases, leaving 10 bases not matched to a gene. The CDR3 DNA follows: TGTGCCAGCAGTTTAAGTTCGCTGCGGACAGGGGAGTTCTTC. Protein: CASSLSSLRTGEFF.

This clonotype was seen repeatedly, ten times or more. J is TRBJ1-5 and V is TRBV12-3 or TRBV12-4; perhaps TRBD1 as D (5 bases). Trimming cost V 6 bases and J 0 bases, with 9 bases left between them. CDR3 length: 14 residues. In DNA form, the CDR3 reads TGTGCCAGCAGCCCAGGGCGTAGCAATCAGCCCCAGCATTTT. Translating it yields CASSPGRSNQPQHF.

This clonotype showed up many times. This rearrangement joins TRBV30 to TRBJ1-6; 8 nucleotides align to TRBD1. The germline V gene has CDR1 GTSNPN and CDR2 SVGIG (reference sequence). V lost 4 bases and J lost 9; bases outside the gene matches: 8. This CDR3 comprises 14 residues. The CDR3: CAWITGQGGSPLHF. In DNA form, the CDR3 reads TGTGCCTGGATTACCGGACAGGGAGGTTCACCCCTCCACTTT.

In its sample, this clonotype was seen a few times. The chain combines TRBV11-2 with TRBJ2-5; 14 bases align to TRBD2. The CDR3 length is 16 residues. Germline trimming cut 5 bases from V and 5 bases from J; bases unmatched to any gene: 7. The germline gives CDR1 SGHAT, CDR2 FQNNGV. The CDR3 reads CASSQTSGGAGETQYF. Written as DNA, the CDR3 is TGTGCCAGCAGCCAGACTAGCGGGGGGGCTGGTGAGACCCAGTACTTC. The entire variable domain, with the rest obtained from reference TRBV11-2 and TRBJ2-5, is as follows: EAGVAQSPRYKIIEKRQSVAFWCNPISGHATLYWYQQILGQGPKLLIQFQNNGVVDDSQLPKDRFSAERLKGVDSTLKIQPAKLEDSAVYLCASSQTSGGAGETQYFGPGTRLLVL.

V and J are TRBV28 and TRBJ2-5; perhaps TRBD2 as D (6 bases). The CDR3 runs to 15 residues. The germline V and J ends were trimmed by 9 bases and 3 bases, with 20 bases remaining between them. From germline, CDR1 is MDHEN and CDR2 SYDVKM. Here the CDR3 DNA reads TGTGCCAGTCGCCCGGGGGAATCCAAGAAAGAGACCCAGTACTTC. Its translation is CASRPGESKKETQYF. The full variable domain, with the rest looked up from reference TRBV28 and TRBJ2-5, is DVKVTQSSRYLVKRTGEKVFLECVQDMDHENMFWYRQDPGLGLRLIYFSYDVKMKEKGDIPEGYSVSREKKERFSLILESASTNQTSMYLCASRPGESKKETQYFGPGTRLLVL.

Points on this clonotype: Since a much larger clone is just one base distant, this may be a read error. V and J are TRBV19 and TRBJ1-6, with D unresolved. This CDR3 contains 15 residues. Trimming shortened V by 3 bases and J by 7 bases, and 13 bases separated the two germline ends. Per germline, CDR1 LNHDA and CDR2 SQIVND (reference sequence). CDR3 nucleotides: TGTGCCAGTAGTATCGTAGACGTGACAAATTCACCCCTCCACTTT. Amino acid sequence: CASSIVDVTNSPLHF. Together with reference TRBV19 and TRBJ1-6, the CDR3 gives the full variable domain: DGGITQSPKYLFRKEGQNVTLSCEQNLNHDAMYWYRQDPGQGLRLIYYSQIVNDFQKGDIAEGYSVSREKKESFPLTVTSAQKNPTAFYLCASSIVDVTNSPLHFGNGTRLTVT.

The genes are TRBV15 and TRBJ2-4, with 12 bases fitting TRBD2. J lost 1 base, V lost 0 bases, and 13 bases had no gene match. There are 21 residues in the CDR3. Germline V gives CDR1 LNHNV, CDR2 YYDKDF (reference sequence). The CDR3: CATSRDDPRLAGAGAKNIQYF. CDR3 bases: TGTGCCACCAGCAGAGATGATCCGAGACTAGCGGGGGCCGGGGCCAAAAACATTCAGTACTTC. Full variable domain (missing parts from reference TRBV15 and TRBJ2-4): DAMVIQNPRYQVTQFGKPVTLSCSQTLNHNVMYWYQQKSSQAPKLLFHYYDKDFNNEADTPDNFQSRRPNTSFCFLDIRSPGLGDTAMYLCATSRDDPRLAGAGAKNIQYFGAGTRLSVL.

In its sample, this clonotype was seen many times. The chain is built from TRBV2 and TRBJ1-4; 8 bases are shared with TRBD1. The CDR3 loop spans 14 amino acids. CDR1 is SNHLY, CDR2 FYNNEI, per germline. J was trimmed by 4 bases and V by 6 bases; bases with no gene match: 4. CDR3 loop: CASRAGQVNEKLFF. CDR3 in DNA: TGTGCCAGCAGGGCGGGACAGGTTAATGAAAAACTGTTTTTT.

This clonotype was detected a few times. CDR3 region: CASSLGPAGTDTQYF. CDR3 in DNA: TGTGCCAGCAGCTTAGGTCCCGCCGGCACAGATACGCAGTATTTT. The chain has TRBV7-9 and TRBJ2-3, with D unresolved. CDR1 is SEHNR, CDR2 FQNEAQ, per germline (reference sequence). V gave up 1 base and J gave up 1 base, with 9 bases separating them. The CDR3 is 15 amino acids.

J is TRBJ2-5 and V is TRBV30, with unresolved D. CDR3 size: 12 residues. Trimming shortened V by 0 bases and J by 5 bases, and 7 bases separated the two germline ends. Germline CDR1 GTSNPN, CDR2 SVGIG (reference sequence). CDR3 sequence (DNA): TGTGCCTGGAGTGTCAGACATGAGACCCAGTACTTC. It is translated as CAWSVRHETQYF. Together with reference TRBV30 and TRBJ2-5, the CDR3 gives the full variable domain: SQTIHQWPATLVQPVGSPLSLECTVEGTSNPNLYWYRQAAGRGLQLLFYSVGIGQISSEVPQNLSASRPQDRQFILSSKKLLLSDSGFYLCAWSVRHETQYFGPGTRLLVL.

V gene TRBV10-3 combines with J gene TRBJ1-3; 9 bases agree with TRBD1. V shed 3 bases and J 0 bases; nucleotides not matched to a gene: 9. Germline CDR1 is ENHRY and CDR2 is SYGVKD. The length of the CDR3 is 18 residues. The CDR3 DNA sequence: TGTGCCATCAGTGACATACCGGGACAGGGATACTCTGGAAACACCATATATTTT. Translated: CAISDIPGQGYSGNTIYF.

This clonotype turned up a few times. This sequence joins TRBV7-9 and TRBJ2-7, with TRBD2 matching 10 bases. In germline, CDR1 is SEHNR, CDR2 FQNEAQ (reference sequence). The V and J ends lost 8 bases and 6 bases, in that order; junction bases with no gene match: 10. The CDR3 extends over 14 amino acids. The DNA for the CDR3 is TGTGCCAGCGCCTATCTAGCGGGGGCAGGCGAGCAGTACTTC. It is translated as CASAYLAGAGEQYF.

This clonotype came up many times. This rearrangement joins TRBV27 to TRBJ2-7, with D perhaps assigned TRBD1 or TRBD2 (6 bases each). The CDR3 contains 16 residues. V lost 2 bases and J 4 bases, leaving 18 bases between the germline ends. From germline, CDR1 is MNHEY and CDR2 SMNVEV (reference sequence). The CDR3 coding sequence is TGTGCCAGCAGTTTACCTGGTGTCGGGGGCACATACGAGCAGTACTTC. Its translation is CASSLPGVGGTYEQYF.

Ten or more counts support this clonotype. The V call is TRBV6-2 or TRBV6-3, the J call TRBJ2-7, with D unresolved. CDR1 is MNHEY, CDR2 SVGEGT, per germline. This CDR3 has 17 amino acids. Trimming cost V 0 bases and J 1 base, with 16 bases left between them. This CDR3 is CASSYSISGAQSYEQYF. CDR3 nucleotides: TGTGCCAGCAGTTACTCGATCTCAGGTGCGCAGTCCTACGAGCAGTACTTC.

Many counts were recorded for this clonotype. The chain carries TRBV2 and TRBJ1-2; D not resolved. CDR3 length: 13 amino acids. CDR1 is SNHLY and CDR2 is FYNNEI in the germline V gene. V was trimmed by 6 bases and J by 3 bases, leaving 11 bases between them. The CDR3 DNA reads TGTGCCAGCAGGCCACAGACCGACTATGGCTACACCTTC. Its protein is CASRPQTDYGYTF.

This clonotype was counted once. A single base separates this from a much larger clone, so it may be a read error. The rearrangement links TRBV28 to TRBJ1-2, with D maybe TRBD1 (5 bases). CDR1 and CDR2 (germline): MDHEN, SYDVKM. The CDR3 loop spans 15 amino acids. V shed 2 bases and J shed 6 bases, with 16 bases lying between them. The CDR3 bases are TGTGCCAGCAGTTTAGGCTATTGGACAAACCATGGCTACACCTTC. Translation gives CASSLGYWTNHGYTF.

This clonotype was observed once. This sequence joins TRBV20-1 and TRBJ1-2, with TRBD1 identical over 7 bases. Trimming took 6 bases from V and 6 from J; bases not matched to a gene: 10. CDR1 is DFQATT, CDR2 SNEGSKA, per germline (reference sequence). This CDR3 comprises 13 residues. CDR3 nucleotide sequence: TGCAGTGCACCGACAGGGAGAGGAGATGGCTACACCTTC. This translates into CSAPTGRGDGYTF.

This chain joins TRBV7-3 and TRBJ2-1, with D perhaps being TRBD1 or TRBD2 (5 bases each). The CDR3 is 14 amino acids. The ends were cut back, 2 bases at V and 6 bases at J, with 11 bases in the middle. CDR1 and CDR2 from the germline V gene are SGHTA and FQGTGA. CDR3 DNA sequence: TGTGCCAGCAGCTTATACCGGGACCGCAATGAGCAGTTCTTC. Protein sequence: CASSLYRDRNEQFF.

This clonotype was detected ten times or more. The CDR3 protein is CASSVGTGPYEQYF. The CDR3 coding sequence is TGTGCCAGCAGCGTAGGAACAGGGCCCTACGAGCAGTACTTC. This sequence joins TRBV9 and TRBJ2-7, with D tentatively TRBD1 (6 bases). The CDR3 totals 14 residues. Trimming shortened V by 0 bases and J by 2 bases, and 9 bases separated the two germline ends. CDR1 and CDR2 from the germline V gene are SGDLS and YYNGEE.

This clonotype was recorded at least ten times. The chain couples TRBV5-1 to TRBJ1-1; D remains ambiguous. Germline CDR1 and CDR2: SGHRS and YFSETQ. Trimming left V 4 bases short and J 0 bases short, with 10 bases between. The CDR3 runs 14 residues. CDR3 DNA sequence: TGCGCCAGCAGCACGGATAACGTGAACACTGAAGCTTTCTTT. This gives the protein CASSTDNVNTEAFF. Drawing the rest from reference TRBV5-1 and TRBJ1-1, the complete variable domain is KAGVTQTPRYLIKTRGQQVTLSCSPISGHRSVSWYQQTPGQGLQFLFEYFSETQRNKGNFPGRFSGRQFSNSRSEMNVSTLELGDSALYLCASSTDNVNTEAFFGQGTRLTVV.

This clonotype has a count of ten or more. The gene calls are TRBV5-1 and TRBJ2-7; 8 bases match TRBD2. J gave up 3 bases and V 0 bases, and 8 bases lay outside the gene matches. Per the germline V gene, CDR1 is SGHRS and CDR2 is YFSETQ. The CDR3 is made up of 16 amino acids. CDR3 DNA: TGCGCCAGCAGCTTGGATGGGACTAGTTTCGGCTACGAGCAGTACTTC. Its protein product is CASSLDGTSFGYEQYF.

The chain employs TRBV7-9 and TRBJ1-4; D is perhaps TRBD1 (5 bases). Germline CDR1 is SEHNR and CDR2 is FQNEAQ (reference sequence). The germline V and J ends were trimmed by 2 bases and 8 bases, with 18 bases remaining between them. This CDR3 is built from 16 residues. As DNA, the CDR3 is TGTGCCAGCAGCTTAACGTTAGGGGACGGGTCGGAAAAACTGTTTTTT. Its protein is CASSLTLGDGSEKLFF.

This clonotype has a count of ten or more. The chain combines TRBV15 with TRBJ1-1; D uncertain. V was clipped by 0 bases and J by 1 base, with 3 bases between them. Germline V lookup: CDR1 LNHNV, CDR2 YYDKDF (reference sequence). The CDR3 totals 13 residues. This CDR3 is CATSRDRNTEAFF. CDR3 sequence (DNA): TGTGCCACCAGCAGAGATCGGAACACTGAAGCTTTCTTT.

This clonotype was observed at least ten times. This chain links TRBV11-2 with TRBJ1-1, with D possibly TRBD1 on 6 matching bases. Deletions cut 3 bases from V and 2 bases from J, with 10 bases between. The CDR3 is made up of 14 amino acids. Germline assignment: CDR1 SGHAT and CDR2 FQNNGV. The CDR3 loop reads CASSFTGLNTEAFF. The CDR3 region has the DNA TGTGCCAGCAGCTTCACAGGGCTAAACACTGAAGCTTTCTTT.